This T cell receptor beta chain is drawn from a study of regulatory and conventional T cells in RAG deficiency. The study, taken as a whole, reports: Omenn patients showed >80% Treg-Tconv overlap and shorter CDR3 lengths.

Of note for this clone: Its cognate antigen is unknown.

Only in-frame clones appear in the TCRdb table, and some are missing; sequencing was by immunoSEQ multiplex PCR. The data contain about 50,000 clones, over 80% of them seen just once; the ten biggest clones take up 0.51%. Germline V gene lookup returns CDR1 PRHDT and CDR2 FYEKMQ (reference sequence). V lost 0 bases, J lost 7 bases, and 12 bases lay in between. This CDR3 has 14 residues. Blood CD4+ CD25-low CD127-high conventional T cells supplied the genomic DNA template. This sample also belongs to another study, concerning regulatory T cells. From that paper: Amplification used 52 TRBV primers and 13 TRBJ primers.

The receptor was derived from a human donor in good health. The chain carries TRBV13 and TRBJ1-2, with D maybe TRBD1 (5 bases). Sequences were obtained from CD4+ effector T cells sorted from blood. The chain's CDR3 is CASSLGMGVPGYTF. DNA for the CDR3: TGTGCCAGCAGCTTAGGGATGGGGGTTCCTGGCTACACCTTC.